This T cell receptor beta chain was recovered during a study of cytomegalovirus exposure and HLA in healthy donors. Study summary: Out of about 190 million T cells, an earlier analysis found more than 95 million unique TCR beta sequences in total.

13 Jbeta primers and 60 Vbeta primers were used for the PCR. Measured with immunoSEQ multiplex PCR; TCRdb has only the in-frame clones, and not every one. The sample consists of approximately 170,000 clones, 65% to 85% of them appearing once. The sequence derives from a boy aged 2 to 10 in good health and CMV-seronegative. The source material was PBMCs.

The CDR3 loop is CASSVGGGLAGDEQFF. The CDR3 bases are TGTGCCAGCAGCGTAGGAGGCGGACTAGCGGGAGATGAGCAGTTCTTC. This chain links TRBV9 with TRBJ2-1, with TRBD2 matching 13 bases. This CDR3 spans 16 amino acids. Germline V CDR1 and CDR2: SGDLS, YYNGEE. The trim removed 0 bases at V and 8 bases at J, leaving 5 bases unmatched. The variable domain in full, completed from reference TRBV9 and TRBJ2-1, reads DSGVTQTPKHLITATGQRVTLRCSPRSGDLSVYWYQQSLDQGLQFLIQYYNGEERAKGNILERFSAQQFPDLHSELNLSSLELGDSALYFCASSVGGGLAGDEQFFGPGTRLTVL.